This T cell receptor beta chain was sequenced during a study of T cells after posttransplantation cyclophosphamide. This clone appeared many times. Its antigen remains unidentified. The repertoire was sequenced with immunoSEQ multiplex PCR; TCRdb's copy has only in-frame clones and lacks some. The sample presents approximately 39,000 clones, none singletons. Study observations and caveats: Recipient CMV seropositivity and CMV reactivation strongly tracked TRB clonality.

CDR3 length equals 14 residues. Trimming removed 3 bases from V and 4 bases from J; junction bases left unmatched: 3. The germline V gene encodes CDR1 LNHDA and CDR2 SQIVND (reference sequence). The source is a man in his forties or fifties in good health, CMV-negative, and a related stem cell transplant donor. Material for sequencing was PBMCs. The V and J genes are TRBV19 and TRBJ2-3; 8 nucleotides match TRBD2. CDR3 residues: CASSIRRGADTQYF. The CDR3 DNA sequence: TGTGCCAGTAGTATTAGGCGGGGGGCAGATACGCAGTATTTT.